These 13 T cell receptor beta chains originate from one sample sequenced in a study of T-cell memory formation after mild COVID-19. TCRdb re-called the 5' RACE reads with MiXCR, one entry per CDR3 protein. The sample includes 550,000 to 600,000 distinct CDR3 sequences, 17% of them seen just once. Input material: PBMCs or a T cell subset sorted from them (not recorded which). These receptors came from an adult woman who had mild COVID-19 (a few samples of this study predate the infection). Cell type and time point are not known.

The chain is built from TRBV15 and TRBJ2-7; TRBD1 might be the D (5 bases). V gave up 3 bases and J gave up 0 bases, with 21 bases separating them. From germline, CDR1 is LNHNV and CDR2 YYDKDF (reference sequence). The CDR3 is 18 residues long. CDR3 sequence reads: CATSSDPNYQGTSYEQYF. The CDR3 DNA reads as TGTGCCACCAGCAGTGATCCAAATTACCAGGGTACCTCCTACGAGCAGTACTTC.

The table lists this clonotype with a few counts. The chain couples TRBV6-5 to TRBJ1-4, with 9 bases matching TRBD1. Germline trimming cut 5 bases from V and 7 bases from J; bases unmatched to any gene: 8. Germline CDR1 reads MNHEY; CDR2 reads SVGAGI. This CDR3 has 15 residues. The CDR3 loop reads CASSPLTGGGEKLFF. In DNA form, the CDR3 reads TGTGCCAGCAGTCCCCTTACAGGGGGCGGTGAAAAACTGTTTTTT.

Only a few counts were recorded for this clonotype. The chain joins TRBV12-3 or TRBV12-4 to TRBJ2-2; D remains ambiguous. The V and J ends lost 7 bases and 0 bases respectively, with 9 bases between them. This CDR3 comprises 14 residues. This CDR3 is CASTYRPNTGELFF. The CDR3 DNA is TGTGCCAGCACGTACAGACCGAACACCGGGGAGCTGTTTTTT.

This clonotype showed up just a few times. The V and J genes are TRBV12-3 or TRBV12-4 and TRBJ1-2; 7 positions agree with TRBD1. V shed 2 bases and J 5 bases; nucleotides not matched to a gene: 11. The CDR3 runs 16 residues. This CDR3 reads CASSLWARGTDYGYTF. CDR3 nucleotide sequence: TGTGCCAGCAGTTTATGGGCTCGTGGGACAGATTATGGCTACACCTTC.

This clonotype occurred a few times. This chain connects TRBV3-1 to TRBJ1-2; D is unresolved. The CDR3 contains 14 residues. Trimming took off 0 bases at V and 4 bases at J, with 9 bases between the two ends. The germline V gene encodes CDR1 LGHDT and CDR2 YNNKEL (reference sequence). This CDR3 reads CASSQEGRSYGYTF. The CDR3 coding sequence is TGTGCCAGCAGCCAAGAGGGTCGGAGCTATGGCTACACCTTC.

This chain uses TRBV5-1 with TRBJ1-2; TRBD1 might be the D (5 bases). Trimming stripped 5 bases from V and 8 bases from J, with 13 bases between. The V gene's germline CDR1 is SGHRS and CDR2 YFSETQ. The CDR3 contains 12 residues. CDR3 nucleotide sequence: TGCGCCAGCAGAGCTGGGACGGGGGGCTACACCTTC. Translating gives CASRAGTGGYTF.

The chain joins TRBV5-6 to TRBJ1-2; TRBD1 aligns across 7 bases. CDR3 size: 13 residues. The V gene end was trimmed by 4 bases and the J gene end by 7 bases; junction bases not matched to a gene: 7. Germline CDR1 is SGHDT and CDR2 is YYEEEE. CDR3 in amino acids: CASSETTGLGYTF. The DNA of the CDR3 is TGTGCCAGCAGCGAAACGACAGGGCTTGGCTACACCTTC.

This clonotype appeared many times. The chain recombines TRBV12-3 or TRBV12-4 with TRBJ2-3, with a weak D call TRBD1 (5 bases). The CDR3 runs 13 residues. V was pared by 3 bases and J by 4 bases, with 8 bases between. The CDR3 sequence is CASSFGAADTQYF. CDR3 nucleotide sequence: TGTGCCAGCAGTTTTGGGGCAGCAGATACGCAGTATTTT.

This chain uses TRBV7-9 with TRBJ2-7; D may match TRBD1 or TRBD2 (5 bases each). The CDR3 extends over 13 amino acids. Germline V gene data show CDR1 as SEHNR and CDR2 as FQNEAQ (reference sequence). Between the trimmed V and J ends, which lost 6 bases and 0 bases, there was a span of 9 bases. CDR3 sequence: CASRPGASYEQYF. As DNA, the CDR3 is TGTGCCAGCAGACCCGGGGCCTCCTACGAGCAGTACTTC.

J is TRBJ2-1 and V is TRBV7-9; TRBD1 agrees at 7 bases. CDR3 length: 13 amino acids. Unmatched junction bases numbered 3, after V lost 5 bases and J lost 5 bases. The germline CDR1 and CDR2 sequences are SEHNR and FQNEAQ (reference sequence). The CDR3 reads CASSEQGNNEQFF. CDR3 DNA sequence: TGTGCCAGCAGCGAACAGGGGAACAATGAGCAGTTCTTC.

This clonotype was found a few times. The CDR3 sequence is CASRLDLSSYNEQFF. The DNA of the CDR3 is TGTGCCAGCAGGTTGGACTTGAGCTCCTACAATGAGCAGTTCTTC. The chain links TRBV7-6 to TRBJ2-1; possibly TRBD2 for D (5 bases). CDR3 length equals 15 residues. CDR1 SGHVS and CDR2 FNYEAQ come from the germline V gene. The V gene lost 6 bases and the J gene lost 0 bases, with 12 bases spanning the gap.

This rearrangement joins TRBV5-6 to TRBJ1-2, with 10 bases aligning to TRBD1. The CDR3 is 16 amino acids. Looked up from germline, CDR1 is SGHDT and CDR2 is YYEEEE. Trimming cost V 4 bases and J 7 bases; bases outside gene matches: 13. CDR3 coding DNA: TGTGCCAGCAGCACCGCAGACCGACAGGGGGCCCTTGGCTACACCTTC. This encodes CASSTADRQGALGYTF.

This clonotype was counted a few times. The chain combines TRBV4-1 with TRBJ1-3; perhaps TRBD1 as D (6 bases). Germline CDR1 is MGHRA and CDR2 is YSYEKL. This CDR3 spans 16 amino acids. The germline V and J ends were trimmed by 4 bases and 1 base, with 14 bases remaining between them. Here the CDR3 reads CASSRTGSRSGNTIYF. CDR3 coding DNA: TGCGCCAGCAGCCGCACAGGGAGTAGGTCTGGAAACACCATATATTTT.